The clone carrying this T cell receptor beta chain has more than one count but fewer than ten. The antigen remains unidentified. The record originates from a study of spatial heterogeneity in lung cancer. The CDR3 has 19 residues. J gave up 1 base and V 4 bases, and 16 bases lay outside the gene matches. The germline gives CDR1 SNHLY, CDR2 FYNNEI. The study tagged each TCR cDNA molecule with a unique molecular identifier. Each CDR3 protein gets one entry after TCRdb re-called the 5' RACE reads with MiXCR. Of 100,000 to 110,000 distinct CDR3 sequences listed, 4.4% are singletons. Time point reported: sample taken at primary tumor resection. The cohort: 65 to 80 early-stage, untreated non-small cell lung cancer patients. Material for sequencing was whole RNA from tumor, nontumor lung or frozen PBMC, left unsorted. Broader study findings: Tracking of tumor mutation counts was seen in expanded intratumoral alpha and beta TCR counts.

This rearrangement joins TRBV2 to TRBJ2-7, with 10 bases identical to TRBD2. The specimen was lung tumor tissue, collected at surgery. This TCR was recovered from a male donor with early-stage non-small cell lung cancer. This CDR3 reads CASSVRNEHSSGSSYEQYF. CDR3 nucleotide sequence: TGTGCCAGCAGTGTCCGCAATGAACATTCTAGCGGGAGTTCCTACGAGCAGTACTTC.